This T cell receptor beta chain was observed in a study of OX40 agonist ivuxolimab in advanced cancers. The study's findings and limits: In a subset of nonresponders, normalized T-cell clonal expansion was also low.

Notes on this clone: Its antigen is unidentified.

Some clones are missing from TCRdb's copy, which holds only in-frame ones; the method was immunoSEQ multiplex PCR. The sample records around 65,000 clones, about 90% being singletons. Trimming took off 1 base at V and 0 bases at J, with 7 bases between the two ends. The CDR3 is 15 residues long. The germline CDR1 and CDR2 sequences are LGHNA and YSLEER. Patients who had autoimmune disease history or got systemic immunosuppression were left out. Blood was sampled at baseline, cycle 4 day 1, and cycle 7 day 1. The chain has TRBV4-3 and TRBJ1-3; D is uncertain. This specimen was CD4+ or CD8+ T cells sorted from blood, taken in a trial of the OX40 agonist ivuxolimab. This TCR was sampled from an adult with an advanced solid tumor such as melanoma, head and neck, liver or kidney cancer. CDR3 loop: CASSQAANSGNTIYF. CDR3 bases: TGCGCCAGCAGCCAAGCTGCCAACTCTGGAAACACCATATATTTT.